One and the same sample provided the 21 T cell receptor beta chains below, sequenced in a study of T cells expressing NK-cell markers (dated by TCRdb to about 2020). To prepare the library, 5' RACE was applied. Instrument on record: Illumina HiSeq 2000. TCRdb reprocessed the reads, so every CDR3 protein sequence counts as one entry and DNA is not shown. The table for this sample lists roughly 380,000 distinct CDR3 sequences. Of the sample, 4% to 6.5% is held by the ten largest clones. The sample was blood T cells: a sorted CD56 or NKG2C T cell subset, CD4+ or CD8+ T cells, or bulk PBMC T cells (not recorded which). The receptors stem from a man aged 18 to 69 in good health.

The V call is TRBV12-3 or TRBV12-4, the J call TRBJ2-5; TCRdb reports TRBD1, a call that lacks DNA to check it against. CDR3 length: 15 residues. CDR3 residues: CASSAGKDKKETQYF.

This chain links TRBV11-2 with TRBJ2-7; with no DNA, the TCRdb D assignment of TRBD2 cannot be verified. The germline gives CDR1 SGHAT, CDR2 FQNNGV. CDR3 length equals 15 residues. The CDR3 loop reads CASSPVGLAHYEQYF.

V gene TRBV7-8 combines with J gene TRBJ2-7; TCRdb indicates TRBD2, and absent DNA this call remains unverified. Germline lookup yields CDR1 SGHVS and CDR2 FQNEAQ. The CDR3 is 13 amino acids. CDR3 region: CASSHGEDYEQYF. Complete variable domain (other parts from reference TRBV7-8 and TRBJ2-7): GAGVSQSPRYKVAKRGQDVALRCDPISGHVSLFWYQQALGQGPEFLTYFQNEAQLDKSGLPSDRFFAERPEGSVSTLKIQRTQQEDSAVYLCASSHGEDYEQYFGPGTRLTVT.

The chain links TRBV6-1 to TRBJ1-4. CDR3 length: 17 amino acids. Germline V gene sequence: CDR1 MNHNS, CDR2 SASEGT. This CDR3 reads CASRPRRGSAFNEKLFF.

V and J are TRBV7-7 and TRBJ2-5; TCRdb selects TRBD1, and the lack of DNA leaves this call unchecked. CDR1 and CDR2 (germline): SSHAT, FNYEAQ (reference sequence). This CDR3 has 14 residues. The CDR3 spells CASSLGGGSETQYF.

CDR3: CASSFLIWGRNGELFF. V usage is TRBV6-2 or TRBV6-3 and J usage is TRBJ2-2; TCRdb's D call, TRBD1, is unchecked because there is no DNA. Germline-derived CDR1 and CDR2 are MNHEY and SVGEGT. The length of the CDR3 is 16 residues.

The rearrangement uses TRBV20-1 and TRBJ2-7; lacking DNA, the TRBD1 call made by TCRdb goes unchecked. Germline assignment: CDR1 DFQATT and CDR2 SNEGSKA (reference sequence). This CDR3 region has 14 residues. CDR3 residues: CSARGGAPPYEQYF.

V and J are TRBV18 and TRBJ1-5. Germline CDR1 reads KGHSH; CDR2 reads LQKENI. The length of the CDR3 is 13 residues. The CDR3 protein is CASSPSRSEPQHF.

The chain combines TRBV20-1 with TRBJ1-5; TCRdb outputs TRBD1, but without DNA this stays unchecked. The CDR3 loop spans 15 amino acids. Germline-derived CDR1 and CDR2 are DFQATT and SNEGSKA (reference sequence). CDR3 protein: CSARGQVYSNQPQHF.

The rearrangement links TRBV29-1 to TRBJ2-5; TCRdb's assignment of TRBD1 cannot be checked, as there is no DNA. The CDR3 contains 15 residues. Germline loops: CDR1 SQVTM, CDR2 ANQGSEA. CDR3 amino acids: CSVLLRDRGQGTQYF.

The chain links TRBV12-3 or TRBV12-4 to TRBJ2-7; the TRBD2 assignment by TCRdb is unverifiable without DNA. The CDR3 sequence is 16 residues long. The CDR3 sequence is CASSLRDLASAREQYF.

The chain has TRBV5-4 and TRBJ1-5. This CDR3 region has 13 residues. Germline loops: CDR1 SGHNT, CDR2 YYREEE (reference sequence). The CDR3 sequence is CASSLRVDQPQHF.

The chain joins TRBV9 to TRBJ1-2. Germline assignment: CDR1 SGDLS and CDR2 YYNGEE. CDR3 length: 13 amino acids. CDR3 in amino acids: CASSPLASYGYTF. The whole variable domain, filled in from reference TRBV9 and TRBJ1-2, reads DSGVTQTPKHLITATGQRVTLRCSPRSGDLSVYWYQQSLDQGLQFLIQYYNGEERAKGNILERFSAQQFPDLHSELNLSSLELGDSALYFCASSPLASYGYTFGSGTRLTVV.

The chain has TRBV6-1 and TRBJ2-5; TCRdb lists TRBD2, though no DNA is available to test this call. The CDR3 totals 16 residues. CDR1 MNHNS and CDR2 SASEGT come from the germline V gene. Here the CDR3 reads CASSPYVAGGGETQYF.

The chain is built from TRBV5-1 and TRBJ1-1. The CDR3 contains 15 residues. Germline CDR1 and CDR2: SGHRS and YFSETQ. The CDR3 spells CASSLGVGVTPEAFF.

The J gene is TRBJ2-5, the V gene TRBV28; checking the TCRdb D call of TRBD1 is not possible without DNA. CDR3 size: 15 residues. In germline, CDR1 is MDHEN, CDR2 SYDVKM. CDR3 protein: CASNLAGALKETQYF.

J is TRBJ1-6 and V is TRBV20-1; without DNA, the TCRdb call of TRBD1 cannot be checked. This CDR3 has 14 amino acids. In germline, CDR1 is DFQATT, CDR2 SNEGSKA (reference sequence). CDR3 residues: CSARVPLGDSPLHF.

The chain joins TRBV5-5 to TRBJ2-5; the TRBD1 assignment by TCRdb is unverifiable without DNA. CDR1 and CDR2 from the germline V gene are SGHKS and YYEKEE (reference sequence). The CDR3 totals 16 residues. The CDR3 reads CASSPSGGLVPETQYF. The full variable domain, with the rest looked up from reference TRBV5-5 and TRBJ2-5, is DAGVTQSPTHLIKTRGQQVTLRCSPISGHKSVSWYQQVLGQGPQFIFQYYEKEERGRGNFPDRFSARQFPNYSSELNVNALLLGDSALYLCASSPSGGLVPETQYFGPGTRLLVL.

The rearrangement joins TRBV7-2 to TRBJ2-1; TCRdb picks TRBD2, but there is no DNA to check that call. Per germline, CDR1 SGHTA and CDR2 FQGNSA. CDR3 length: 14 residues. The CDR3 loop reads CASSRLAGGIGQFF.

The chain couples TRBV29-1 to TRBJ2-4; TCRdb returns TRBD2, unconfirmable since there is no DNA. This CDR3 comprises 13 residues. The germline V gene encodes CDR1 SQVTM and CDR2 ANQGSEA. CDR3 sequence reads: CSGQGTIKNIQYF.

This sequence joins TRBV6-1 and TRBJ2-1; checking the TCRdb D call of TRBD1 is not possible without DNA. Per germline, CDR1 MNHNS and CDR2 SASEGT. The CDR3 has 16 amino acids. The CDR3 loop is CASSARDRGPYNEQFF.